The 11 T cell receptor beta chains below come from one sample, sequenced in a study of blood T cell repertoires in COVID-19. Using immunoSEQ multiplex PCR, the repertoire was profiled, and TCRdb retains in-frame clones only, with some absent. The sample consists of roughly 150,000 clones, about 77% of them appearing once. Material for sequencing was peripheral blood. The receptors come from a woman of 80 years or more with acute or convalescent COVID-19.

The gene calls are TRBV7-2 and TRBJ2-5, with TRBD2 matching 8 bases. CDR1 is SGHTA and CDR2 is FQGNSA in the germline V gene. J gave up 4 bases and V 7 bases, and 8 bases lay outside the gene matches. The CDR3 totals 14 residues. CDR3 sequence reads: CASTRGGSGETQYF. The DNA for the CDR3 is TGTGCCAGCACCCGCGGGGGGAGCGGAGAGACCCAGTACTTC.

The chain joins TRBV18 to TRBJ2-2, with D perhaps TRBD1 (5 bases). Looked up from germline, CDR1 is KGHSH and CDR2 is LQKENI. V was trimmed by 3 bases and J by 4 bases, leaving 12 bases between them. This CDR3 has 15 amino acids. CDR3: CASSPTDDSTGELFF. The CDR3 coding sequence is TGTGCCAGCTCACCCACGGATGACAGCACCGGGGAGCTGTTTTTT. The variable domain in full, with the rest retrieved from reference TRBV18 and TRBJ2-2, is NAGVMQNPRHLVRRRGQEARLRCSPMKGHSHVYWYRQLPEEGLKFMVYLQKENIIDESGMPKERFSAEFPKEGPSILRIQQVVRGDSAAYFCASSPTDDSTGELFFGEGSRLTVL.

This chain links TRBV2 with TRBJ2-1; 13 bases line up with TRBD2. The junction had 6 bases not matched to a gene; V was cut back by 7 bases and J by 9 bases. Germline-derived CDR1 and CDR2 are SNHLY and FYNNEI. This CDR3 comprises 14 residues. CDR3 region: CASKTSGRASEQFF. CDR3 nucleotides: TGTGCCAGCAAAACTAGCGGGAGGGCCAGTGAGCAGTTCTTC.

DNA of the CDR3: TGTGCCAGCCGGAGAGAGGCGGGAGTCTATGGCTACACCTTC. Residues: CASRREAGVYGYTF. This sequence joins TRBV2 and TRBJ1-2; D gene unclear. The length of the CDR3 is 14 residues. From germline, CDR1 is SNHLY and CDR2 FYNNEI. Trimming stripped 8 bases from V and 4 bases from J, with 17 bases between.

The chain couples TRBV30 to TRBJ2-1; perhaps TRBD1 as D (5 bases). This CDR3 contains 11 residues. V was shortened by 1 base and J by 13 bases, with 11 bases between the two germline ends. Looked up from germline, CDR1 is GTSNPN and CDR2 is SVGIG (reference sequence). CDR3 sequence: CAWSAGREQFF. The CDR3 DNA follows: TGTGCCTGGAGTGCCGGCAGGGAACAGTTCTTC.

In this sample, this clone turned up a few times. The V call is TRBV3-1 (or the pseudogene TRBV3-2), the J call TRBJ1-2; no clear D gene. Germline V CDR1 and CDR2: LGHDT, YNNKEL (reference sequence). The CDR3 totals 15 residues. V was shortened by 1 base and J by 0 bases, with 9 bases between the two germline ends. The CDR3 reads CASSQAPLTNYGYTF. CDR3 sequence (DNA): TGTGCCAGCAGCCAAGCTCCCCTTACTAACTATGGCTACACCTTC.

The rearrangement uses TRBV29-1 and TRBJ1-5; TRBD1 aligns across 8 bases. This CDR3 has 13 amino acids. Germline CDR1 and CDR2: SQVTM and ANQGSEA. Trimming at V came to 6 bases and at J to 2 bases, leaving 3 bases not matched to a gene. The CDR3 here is CSVTDRGNQPQHF. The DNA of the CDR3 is TGCAGCGTCACGGACAGGGGCAATCAGCCCCAGCATTTT. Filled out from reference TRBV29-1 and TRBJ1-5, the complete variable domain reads SAVISQKPSRDICQRGTSLTIQCQVDSQVTMMFWYRQQPGQSLTLIATANQGSEATYESGFVIDKFPISRPNLTFSTLTVSNMSPEDSSIYLCSVTDRGNQPQHFGDGTRLSIL.

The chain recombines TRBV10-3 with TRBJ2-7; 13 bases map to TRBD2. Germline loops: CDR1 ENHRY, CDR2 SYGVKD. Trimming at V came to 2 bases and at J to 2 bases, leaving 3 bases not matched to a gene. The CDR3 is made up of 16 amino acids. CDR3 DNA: TGTGCCATCAGTGAGCGGACTAGCGGGGGCCCCTACGAGCAGTACTTC. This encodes CAISERTSGGPYEQYF.

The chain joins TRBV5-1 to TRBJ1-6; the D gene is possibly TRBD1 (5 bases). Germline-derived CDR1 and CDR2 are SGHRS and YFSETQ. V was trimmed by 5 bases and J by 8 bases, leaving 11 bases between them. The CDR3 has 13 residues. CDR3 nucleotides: TGCGCCAGCAGACGACAGTTCGATTCACCCCTCCACTTT. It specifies CASRRQFDSPLHF.

The CDR3 spells CASSPTGHNEQFF. The CDR3 coding sequence is TGTGCCAGCAGTCCGACAGGCCACAATGAGCAGTTCTTC. The V and J genes are TRBV27 and TRBJ2-1; D might be TRBD1 (6 bases). Germline assignment: CDR1 MNHEY and CDR2 SMNVEV (reference sequence). V lost 5 bases and J 5 bases, leaving 10 bases between the germline ends. The CDR3 contains 13 residues.

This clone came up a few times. In DNA, the CDR3 is TGTGCCAGCAGTCCCTTACGGGGGGAGCTGTTTTTT. It yields the protein CASSPLRGELFF. J is TRBJ2-2 and V is TRBV12-3 or TRBV12-4; D call uncertain. The CDR3 has 12 amino acids. Trimming took 5 bases from V and 8 from J, leaving 9 bases between them.